Listed below are T cell receptor beta chains from one sample, sequenced in a study of PD-1 blockade in classical Hodgkin lymphoma. Measured with immunoSEQ multiplex PCR; TCRdb has only the in-frame clones, and not every one. The sample contains about 26,000 clones, about nine tenths of which appear only once. Sequenced here: peripheral blood mononuclear cells (PBMCs), sampled at baseline. The receptor set was obtained from a human donor with classical Hodgkin lymphoma. CDR3s leave out the opening cysteine and the closing phenylalanine or tryptophan.

v_call: TRBV7-2; j_call: TRBJ2-2; cdr3_aa: ASSLERGLVSGELF
v_call: TRBV14; j_call: TRBJ1-1; cdr3_aa: ASSVVGGNTEAF
v_call: TRBV29-1; j_call: TRBJ1-1; cdr3_aa: SVEGGDTWGTTEAF
v_call: TRBV27; j_call: TRBJ1-6; cdr3_aa: ASSKARAGGNSPLH
v_call: TRBV5-1; j_call: TRBJ1-2; cdr3_aa: ASSLAGVEYGYT
v_call: TRBV25-1; j_call: TRBJ2-4; cdr3_aa: ASSPDRNIQY
v_call: TRBV19; j_call: TRBJ1-6; cdr3_aa: ASSMQGAQSPLH
v_call: TRBV4-1; j_call: TRBJ1-6; cdr3_aa: ASSQPRTGFNNSPLH
v_call: TRBV18; j_call: TRBJ2-1; cdr3_aa: ASSPTAMFYNEQF
v_call: TRBV3-2; j_call: TRBJ1-2; cdr3_aa: ASSPDY
v_call: TRBV5-1; j_call: TRBJ1-3; cdr3_aa: ASSLAGLSGNTIY
v_call: TRBV5-1; j_call: TRBJ1-2; cdr3_aa: ASSAGQVLIYGYT
v_call: TRBV7-2; j_call: TRBJ1-1; cdr3_aa: ASSPRGGSRNTEAF
v_call: TRBV7-3; j_call: TRBJ2-3; cdr3_aa: ASSISPPGTSGRIDTQY
v_call: TRBV27; j_call: TRBJ1-1; cdr3_aa: ASSTWAGSNTEAF
v_call: TRBV6-6; j_call: TRBJ2-1; cdr3_aa: ASSIESSYNEQF
v_call: TRBV2; j_call: TRBJ1-1; cdr3_aa: ASSDRIEGGARGTEAF
v_call: TRBV5-1; j_call: TRBJ2-3; cdr3_aa: ASSSAGPTTDTQY
v_call: TRBV7-9; j_call: TRBJ1-1; cdr3_aa: ASSTVTENTEAF
v_call: TRBV5-4; j_call: TRBJ2-7; cdr3_aa: ASSLVESSYEQY
v_call: TRBV5-1; j_call: TRBJ1-1; cdr3_aa: ASSFTTGVNTEAF
v_call: TRBV19; j_call: TRBJ2-2; cdr3_aa: ASSIGPGDAGELF
v_call: TRBV7-7; j_call: TRBJ2-5; cdr3_aa: ASSIGQQETQY
v_call: TRBV5-1; j_call: TRBJ2-4; cdr3_aa: ASSFQGEAKNIQY
v_call: TRBV5-1; j_call: TRBJ2-3; cdr3_aa: ASSTTFTDTQY
v_call: TRBV5-1; j_call: TRBJ2-7; cdr3_aa: ASSLAGFSYEQY
v_call: TRBV6-5; j_call: TRBJ1-1; cdr3_aa: ASSYPGTGGTEAF
v_call: TRBV7-8; j_call: TRBJ1-2; cdr3_aa: ASSIGTPIYGYT
v_call: TRBV5-6; j_call: TRBJ1-1; cdr3_aa: ASSQPGGLRNTEAF
v_call: TRBV10-2; j_call: TRBJ2-5; cdr3_aa: ASNTGLAGGGNQETQY
v_call: TRBV7-8; j_call: TRBJ2-3; cdr3_aa: ASSLVASSDYTQY
v_call: TRBV6-1; j_call: TRBJ2-7; cdr3_aa: ASSALSGNSYEQY